This note documents a single T cell receptor (beta chain) sequence. Its antigen is currently unknown. A CD45RO/CCR7/CD25/CD127/CD95/CD27 panel sorted naive, central memory, regulatory and stem cell-like memory CD4+ cells. The CDR3 totals 16 residues. CDR1 and CDR2 from the germline V gene are SGHRS and YFSETQ. The V gene end was trimmed by 0 bases and the J gene end by 6 bases; junction bases not matched to a gene: 11. The data are from a study of beta chain features in type 1 diabetes. Study outcomes and limitations: The study found moderately but significantly shorter TCRB CDR3s in all four CD4+ subsets of Type 1 diabetes patients. Short templates might get an advantage during PCR, and this would be equal in patients and controls.

Sequencing targeted expressed TCRB transcripts, as all isolated RNA had been reverse transcribed. Repertoires were generated with immunoSEQ multiplex PCR, while TCRdb's copy carries only in-frame clones and drops some. The sample carries about 23,000 clones, roughly 66% recorded once. Sequenced: Tregs from blood. This clonotype originated in a man aged 18-30 years with type 1 diabetes. The chain links TRBV5-1 to TRBJ2-7, with 8 bases aligning to TRBD1. This CDR3 is CASSLAGTGRTREQYF. CDR3 nucleotides: TGCGCCAGCAGCTTGGCCGGGACAGGCCGAACCCGCGAGCAGTACTTC.